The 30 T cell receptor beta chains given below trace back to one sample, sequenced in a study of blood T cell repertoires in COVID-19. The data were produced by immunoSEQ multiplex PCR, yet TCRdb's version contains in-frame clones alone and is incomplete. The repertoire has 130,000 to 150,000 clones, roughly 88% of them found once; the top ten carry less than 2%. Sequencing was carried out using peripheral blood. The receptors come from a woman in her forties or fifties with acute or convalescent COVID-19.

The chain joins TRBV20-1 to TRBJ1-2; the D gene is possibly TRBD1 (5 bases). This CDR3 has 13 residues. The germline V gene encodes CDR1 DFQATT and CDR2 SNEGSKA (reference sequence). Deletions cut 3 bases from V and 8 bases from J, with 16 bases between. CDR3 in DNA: TGCAGTGCTAGTGGCCAGGGCGTGAACGGCTACACCTTC. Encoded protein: CSASGQGVNGYTF.

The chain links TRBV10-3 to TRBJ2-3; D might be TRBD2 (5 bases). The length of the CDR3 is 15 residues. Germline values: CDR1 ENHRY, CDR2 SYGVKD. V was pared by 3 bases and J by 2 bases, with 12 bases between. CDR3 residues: CAISERGLPTDTQYF. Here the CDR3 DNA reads TGTGCCATCAGTGAAAGAGGGCTACCCACAGATACGCAGTATTTT.

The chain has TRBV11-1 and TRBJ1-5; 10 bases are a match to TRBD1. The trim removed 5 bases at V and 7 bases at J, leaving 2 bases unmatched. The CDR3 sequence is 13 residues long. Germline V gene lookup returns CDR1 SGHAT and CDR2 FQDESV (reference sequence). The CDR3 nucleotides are TGTGCCAGCAGCCGGGACAGGGGCCAGCCCCAGCATTTT. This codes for CASSRDRGQPQHF.

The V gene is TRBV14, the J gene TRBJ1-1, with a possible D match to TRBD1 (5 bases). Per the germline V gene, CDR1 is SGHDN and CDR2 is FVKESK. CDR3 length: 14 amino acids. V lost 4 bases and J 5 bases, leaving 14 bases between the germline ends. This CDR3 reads CASSLSRVGTEAFF. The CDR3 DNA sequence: TGTGCCAGCAGCCTATCCAGGGTAGGGACTGAAGCTTTCTTT.

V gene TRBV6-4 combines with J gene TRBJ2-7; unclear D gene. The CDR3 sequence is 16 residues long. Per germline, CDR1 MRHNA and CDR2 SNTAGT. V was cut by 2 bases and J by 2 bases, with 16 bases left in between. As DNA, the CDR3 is TGTGCCAGCAGTGACCCCCTCGAGAGAACCCCCTACGAGCAGTACTTC. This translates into CASSDPLERTPYEQYF.

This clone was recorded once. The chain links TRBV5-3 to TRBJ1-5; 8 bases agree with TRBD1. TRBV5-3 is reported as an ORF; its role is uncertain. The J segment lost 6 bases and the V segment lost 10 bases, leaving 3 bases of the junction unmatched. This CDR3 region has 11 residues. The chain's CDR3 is CAAQGAQPQHF. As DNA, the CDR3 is TGTGCCGCCCAGGGGGCTCAGCCCCAGCATTTT.

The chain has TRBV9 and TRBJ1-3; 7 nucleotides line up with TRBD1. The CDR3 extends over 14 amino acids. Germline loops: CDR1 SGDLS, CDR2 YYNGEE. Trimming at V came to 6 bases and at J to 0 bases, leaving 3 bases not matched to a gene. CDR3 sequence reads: CASNRDSSGNTIYF. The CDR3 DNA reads TGTGCCAGCAACCGGGACAGCTCTGGAAACACCATATATTTT.

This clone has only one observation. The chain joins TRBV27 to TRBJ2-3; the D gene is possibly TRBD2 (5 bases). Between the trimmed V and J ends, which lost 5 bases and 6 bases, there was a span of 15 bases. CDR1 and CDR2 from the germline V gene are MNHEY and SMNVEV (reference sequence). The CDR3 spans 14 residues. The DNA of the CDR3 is TGTGCCAGCAGTCCTCGGGGTTTCGTTGATACGCAGTATTTT. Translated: CASSPRGFVDTQYF.

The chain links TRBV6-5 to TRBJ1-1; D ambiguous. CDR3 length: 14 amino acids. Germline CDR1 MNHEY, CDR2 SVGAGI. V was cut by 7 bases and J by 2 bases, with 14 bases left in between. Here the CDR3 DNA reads TGTGCCAGCATCAAATCGGTACTTAACACTGAAGCTTTCTTT. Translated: CASIKSVLNTEAFF.

This CDR3 reads CASSTPGTGGGGKLFF. CDR3 DNA: TGTGCCAGCAGCACCCCCGGGACAGGGGGCGGGGGAAAACTGTTTTTT. This chain connects TRBV7-2 to TRBJ1-4, with TRBD1 identical over 12 bases. V lost 5 bases and J lost 10; bases outside the gene matches: 11. There are 16 residues in the CDR3. Germline-derived CDR1 and CDR2 are SGHTA and FQGNSA.

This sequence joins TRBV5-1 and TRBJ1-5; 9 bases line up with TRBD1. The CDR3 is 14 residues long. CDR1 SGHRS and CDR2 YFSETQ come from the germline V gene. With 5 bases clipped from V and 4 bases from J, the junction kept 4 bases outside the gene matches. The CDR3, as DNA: TGCGCCAGCAGTCGGACAGGGGTAAATCAGCCCCAGCATTTT. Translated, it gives CASSRTGVNQPQHF.

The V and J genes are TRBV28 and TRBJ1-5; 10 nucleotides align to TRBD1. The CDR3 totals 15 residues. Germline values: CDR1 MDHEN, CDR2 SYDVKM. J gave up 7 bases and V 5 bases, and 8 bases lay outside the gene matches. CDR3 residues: CASSRRDRGYQPQHF. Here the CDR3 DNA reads TGTGCCAGCAGTCGACGGGACAGGGGTTACCAGCCCCAGCATTTT.

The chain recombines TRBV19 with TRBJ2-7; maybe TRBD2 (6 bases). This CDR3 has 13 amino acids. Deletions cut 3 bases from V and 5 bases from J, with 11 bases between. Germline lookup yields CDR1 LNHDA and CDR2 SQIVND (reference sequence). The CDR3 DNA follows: TGTGCCAGTAGTATCACTAGCTTCCACGAGCAGTACTTC. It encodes CASSITSFHEQYF.

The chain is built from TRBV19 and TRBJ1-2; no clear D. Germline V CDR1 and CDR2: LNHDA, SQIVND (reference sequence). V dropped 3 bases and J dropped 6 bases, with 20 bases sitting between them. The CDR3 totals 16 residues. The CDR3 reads CASSIDDRIPRDGYTF. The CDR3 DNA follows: TGTGCCAGTAGTATCGATGACCGAATTCCACGGGATGGCTACACCTTC.

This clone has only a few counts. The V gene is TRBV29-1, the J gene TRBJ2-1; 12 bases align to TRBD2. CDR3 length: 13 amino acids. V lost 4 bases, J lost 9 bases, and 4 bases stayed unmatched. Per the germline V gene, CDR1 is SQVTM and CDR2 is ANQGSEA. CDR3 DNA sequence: TGCAGCGTTGTGCTAGCGGGAGGGGTTGAGCAGTTCTTC. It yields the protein CSVVLAGGVEQFF.

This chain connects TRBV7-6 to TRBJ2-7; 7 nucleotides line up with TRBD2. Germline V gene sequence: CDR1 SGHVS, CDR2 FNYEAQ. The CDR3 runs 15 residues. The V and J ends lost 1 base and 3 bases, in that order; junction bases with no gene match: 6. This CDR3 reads CASSLESGAHYEQYF. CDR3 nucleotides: TGTGCCAGCAGCTTAGAGAGCGGGGCACACTACGAGCAGTACTTC.

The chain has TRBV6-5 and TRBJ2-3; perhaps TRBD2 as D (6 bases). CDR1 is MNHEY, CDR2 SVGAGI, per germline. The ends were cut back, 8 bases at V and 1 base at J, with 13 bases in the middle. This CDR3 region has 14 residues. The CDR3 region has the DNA TGTGCCAGCCGCGGGATGTTTGGCACAGATACGCAGTATTTT. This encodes CASRGMFGTDTQYF.

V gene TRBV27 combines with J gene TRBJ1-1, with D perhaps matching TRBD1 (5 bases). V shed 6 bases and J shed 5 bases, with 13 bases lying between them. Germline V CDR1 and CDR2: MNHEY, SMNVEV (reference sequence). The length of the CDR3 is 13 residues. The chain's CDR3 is CASSLTGSTEAFF. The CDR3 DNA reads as TGTGCCAGCAGCCTTACAGGCAGTACTGAAGCTTTCTTT.

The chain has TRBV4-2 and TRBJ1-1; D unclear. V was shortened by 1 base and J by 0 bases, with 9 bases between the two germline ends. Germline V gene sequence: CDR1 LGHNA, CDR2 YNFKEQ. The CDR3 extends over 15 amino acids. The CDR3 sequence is CASSQVEEMNTEAFF. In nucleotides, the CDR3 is TGTGCCAGCAGCCAAGTCGAGGAAATGAACACTGAAGCTTTCTTT.

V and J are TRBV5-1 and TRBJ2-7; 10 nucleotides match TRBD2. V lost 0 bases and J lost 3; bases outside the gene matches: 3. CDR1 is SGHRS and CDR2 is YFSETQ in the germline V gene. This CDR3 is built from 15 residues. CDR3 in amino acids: CASSLALAGNYEQYF. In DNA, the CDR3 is TGCGCCAGCAGCTTGGCACTAGCGGGGAACTACGAGCAGTACTTC.

CDR3 DNA sequence: TGTGCCAGCAGTTTATCGATGGGTAGCGCGGACAATGAGCAGTTCTTC. Its translation: CASSLSMGSADNEQFF. The rearrangement uses TRBV27 and TRBJ2-1; D may be TRBD2 (5 bases). The CDR3 length is 16 residues. Germline V lookup: CDR1 MNHEY, CDR2 SMNVEV (reference sequence). V was pared by 0 bases and J by 5 bases, with 14 bases between.

This chain's CDR3 is CASSTRTAWNSPLHF. As DNA, the CDR3 is TGTGCCAGCTCAACGAGGACAGCCTGGAATTCACCCCTCCACTTT. The V and J genes are TRBV27 and TRBJ1-6; perhaps TRBD1 as D (6 bases). Germline V CDR1 and CDR2: MNHEY, SMNVEV (reference sequence). The CDR3 has 15 amino acids. The V end was cut by 8 bases, the J end by 7 bases, with 18 bases between.

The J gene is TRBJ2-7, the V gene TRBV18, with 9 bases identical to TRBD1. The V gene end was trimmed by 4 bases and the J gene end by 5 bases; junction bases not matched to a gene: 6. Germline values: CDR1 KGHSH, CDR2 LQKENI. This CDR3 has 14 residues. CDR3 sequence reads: CASSLPGTGHEQYF. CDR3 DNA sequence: TGTGCCAGCTCACTCCCCGGGACAGGGCACGAGCAGTACTTC. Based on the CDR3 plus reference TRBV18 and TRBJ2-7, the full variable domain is NAGVMQNPRHLVRRRGQEARLRCSPMKGHSHVYWYRQLPEEGLKFMVYLQKENIIDESGMPKERFSAEFPKEGPSILRIQQVVRGDSAAYFCASSLPGTGHEQYFGPGTRLTVT.

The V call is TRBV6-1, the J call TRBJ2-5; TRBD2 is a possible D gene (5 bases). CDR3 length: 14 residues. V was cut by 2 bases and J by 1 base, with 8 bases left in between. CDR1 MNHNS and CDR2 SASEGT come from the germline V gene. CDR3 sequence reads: CASSELGAQETQYF. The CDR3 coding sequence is TGTGCCAGCAGTGAATTGGGAGCCCAAGAGACCCAGTACTTC.

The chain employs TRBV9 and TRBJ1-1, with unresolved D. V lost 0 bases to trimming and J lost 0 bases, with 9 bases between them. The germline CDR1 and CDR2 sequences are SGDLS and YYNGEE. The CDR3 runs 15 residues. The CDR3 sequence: CASSVGVSVNTEAFF. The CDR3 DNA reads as TGTGCCAGCAGCGTAGGCGTTTCGGTGAACACTGAAGCTTTCTTT. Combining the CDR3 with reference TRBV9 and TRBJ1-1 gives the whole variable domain DSGVTQTPKHLITATGQRVTLRCSPRSGDLSVYWYQQSLDQGLQFLIQYYNGEERAKGNILERFSAQQFPDLHSELNLSSLELGDSALYFCASSVGVSVNTEAFFGQGTRLTVV.

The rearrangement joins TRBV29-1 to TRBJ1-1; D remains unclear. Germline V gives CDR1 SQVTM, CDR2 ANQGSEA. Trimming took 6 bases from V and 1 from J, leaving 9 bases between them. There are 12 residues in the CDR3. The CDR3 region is CSVRRENTEAFF. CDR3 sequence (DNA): TGCAGCGTAAGACGGGAGAACACTGAAGCTTTCTTT.

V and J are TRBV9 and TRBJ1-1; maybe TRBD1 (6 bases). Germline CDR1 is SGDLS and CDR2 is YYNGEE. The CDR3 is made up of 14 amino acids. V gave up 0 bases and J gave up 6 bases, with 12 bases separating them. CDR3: CASSVVDRGAEAFF. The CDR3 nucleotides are TGTGCCAGCAGCGTAGTGGACAGAGGGGCTGAAGCTTTCTTT.

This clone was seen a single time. CDR3 nucleotide sequence: TGCAGTGCTCCAAACACTGAAGCTTTCTTT. It is translated as CSAPNTEAFF. The V and J genes are TRBV20-1 and TRBJ1-1, with D unresolved. CDR1 and CDR2 from the germline V gene are DFQATT and SNEGSKA (reference sequence). V gave up 5 bases and J gave up 2 bases, with 3 bases separating them. This CDR3 contains 10 residues.

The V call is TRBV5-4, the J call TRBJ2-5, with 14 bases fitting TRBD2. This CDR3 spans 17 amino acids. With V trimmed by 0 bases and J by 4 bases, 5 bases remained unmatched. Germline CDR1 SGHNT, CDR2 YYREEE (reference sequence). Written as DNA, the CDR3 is TGTGCCAGCAGCTTGGGGGGGACTAGCGGGAGAAGAGAGACCCAGTACTTC. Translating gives CASSLGGTSGRRETQYF.

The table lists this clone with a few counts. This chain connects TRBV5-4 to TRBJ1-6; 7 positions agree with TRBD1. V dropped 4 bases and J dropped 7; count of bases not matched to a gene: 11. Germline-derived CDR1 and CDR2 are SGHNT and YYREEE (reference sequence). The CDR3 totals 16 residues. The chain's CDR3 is CASSPSRGGWNSPLHF. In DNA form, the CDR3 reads TGTGCCAGCAGCCCGTCCCGAGGGGGCTGGAATTCACCCCTCCACTTT.